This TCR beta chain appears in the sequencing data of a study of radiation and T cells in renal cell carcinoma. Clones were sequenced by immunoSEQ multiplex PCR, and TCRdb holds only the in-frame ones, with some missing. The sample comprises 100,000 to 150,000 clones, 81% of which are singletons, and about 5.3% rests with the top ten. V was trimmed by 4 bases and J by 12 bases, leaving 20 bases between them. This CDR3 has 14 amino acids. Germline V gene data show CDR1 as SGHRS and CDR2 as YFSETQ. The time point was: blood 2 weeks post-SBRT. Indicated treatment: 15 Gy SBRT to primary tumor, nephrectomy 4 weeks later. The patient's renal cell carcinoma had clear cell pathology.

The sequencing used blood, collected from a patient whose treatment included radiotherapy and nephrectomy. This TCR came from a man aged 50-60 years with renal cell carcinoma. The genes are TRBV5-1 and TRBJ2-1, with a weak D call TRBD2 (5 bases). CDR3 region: CASSRRTAQSAQFF. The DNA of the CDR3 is TGCGCCAGCAGCCGAAGGACTGCTCAGTCCGCGCAGTTCTTC.